The clone carrying this T cell receptor (beta chain) is a singleton in its sample. Its antigen is unidentified. Repertoires were generated with immunoSEQ multiplex PCR, while TCRdb's copy carries only in-frame clones and drops some. The sample carries approximately 72,000 clones, 88% recorded once. The data are from a study of OX40 agonist ivuxolimab in advanced cancers. Study summary: Given to patients was ivuxolimab, an agonistic anti-OX40 (CD134) antibody. Study-wide findings and caveats: Clonal expansion in partial responders at 0.1-3.0 mg/kg ranked among the lowest. Expanded clones were, on average, more numerous among CD8+ T cells than CD4+. Within 6 weeks, CD4+ and CD8+ blood T cells expanded clonally at 0.1 to 3.0 mg/kg.

The junction had 9 bases not matched to a gene; V was cut back by 5 bases and J by 4 bases. This CDR3 has 15 residues. The germline V gene has CDR1 KGHSH and CDR2 LQKENI. The V gene is TRBV18, the J gene TRBJ2-7; 9 nucleotides match TRBD1. This sequence was found in an adult with an advanced solid tumor such as melanoma, head and neck, liver or kidney cancer. This specimen was CD4+ or CD8+ T cells sorted from blood, taken in a trial of the OX40 agonist ivuxolimab. The CDR3 sequence is CASSSGTGSSYEQYF. The CDR3 nucleotides are TGTGCCAGCTCATCCGGGACAGGGTCGTCGTACGAGCAGTACTTC.